The 9 T cell receptor beta chains given below trace back to one sample, sequenced in a study of neurological immune-mediated disorders. TCRdb processed the 5' RACE reads anew with MiXCR; each CDR3 protein has one entry. The sample comprises tens of thousands of distinct CDR3 sequences, roughly 3.8% of which are singletons, and 6.5% to 8% rests with the top ten. The sample taken for sequencing was PBMCs. All receptors come from a man aged 55 to 69 with multiple sclerosis.

The rearrangement links TRBV27 to TRBJ2-7; 7 nucleotides line up with TRBD1. J lost 4 bases, V lost 3 bases, and 9 bases had no gene match. Looked up from germline, CDR1 is MNHEY and CDR2 is SMNVEV (reference sequence). CDR3 size: 15 residues. The CDR3 loop is CASSFGQATFYEQYF. The CDR3, as DNA: TGTGCCAGCAGTTTTGGACAGGCTACGTTTTACGAGCAGTACTTC.

In this sample, this clonotype turned up many times. The chain couples TRBV24-1 to TRBJ2-2, with 7 bases matching TRBD2. The length of the CDR3 is 15 residues. CDR1 is KGHDR, CDR2 SFDVKD, per germline. With V trimmed by 9 bases and J by 2 bases, 8 bases remained unmatched. In DNA form, the CDR3 reads TGTGCCACCCGGCTGGGGGGGGACAACACCGGGGAGCTGTTTTTT. The encoded protein is CATRLGGDNTGELFF.

This clonotype came up many times. The chain couples TRBV28 to TRBJ2-1; D remains ambiguous. V lost 8 bases to trimming and J lost 9 bases, with 11 bases between them. Per germline, CDR1 MDHEN and CDR2 SYDVKM. The CDR3 runs to 11 residues. The CDR3 bases are TGTGCCAGCGTTGGGCGGTTTGAGCAGTTCTTC. Translating gives CASVGRFEQFF.

The sample holds many counts of this clonotype. The chain uses TRBV3-1 and TRBJ1-5, with a possible D match to TRBD1 (6 bases). Germline V lookup: CDR1 LGHDT, CDR2 YNNKEL (reference sequence). The CDR3 length is 15 residues. V was trimmed by 1 base and J by 4 bases, leaving 11 bases between them. Here the CDR3 DNA reads TGTGCCAGCAGCCAAGTCTCCGACAGGAATCAGCCCCAGCATTTT. Its translation: CASSQVSDRNQPQHF.

About this clonotype: A clone one base away is much larger, so this may be a read error. This chain links TRBV28 with TRBJ2-7; 12 bases line up with TRBD2. The germline CDR1 and CDR2 sequences are MDHEN and SYDVKM. This CDR3 is 14 amino acids long. The chain's CDR3 is CASIASGRAFEHYF. The CDR3 bases are TGTGCCAGCATCGCTAGCGGGAGGGCCTTCGAGCATTACTTC.

Comments on this clonotype: A clone one base away is much larger, so this may be a read error. The rearrangement links TRBV6-4 to TRBJ1-1; tentative D call: TRBD1 (6 bases). In germline, CDR1 is MRHNA, CDR2 SNTAGT. With 3 bases removed from V and 1 base from J, the gap between germline ends came to 6 bases. CDR3 length: 13 amino acids. This CDR3 is CASSEDRNTEAFF. The CDR3 DNA reads TGTGCCAGCAGTGAGGACAGGAACACTGAAGCTTTCTTT.

The V call is TRBV20-1, the J call TRBJ2-3; possibly TRBD1 for D (5 bases). Between the trimmed V and J ends, which lost 0 bases and 4 bases, there was a span of 11 bases. This CDR3 is 14 amino acids long. Germline CDR1 is DFQATT and CDR2 is SNEGSKA (reference sequence). CDR3 sequence (DNA): TGCAGTGCTAGAGATATCCAGGGCGCAGATACGCAGTATTTT. It translates to CSARDIQGADTQYF.

The chain has TRBV28 and TRBJ1-5, with D hard to call. Trimming took 5 bases from V and 3 from J, leaving 14 bases between them. This CDR3 spans 15 amino acids. CDR1 and CDR2 (germline): MDHEN, SYDVKM. The CDR3 nucleotides read TGTGCCAGCAGTCTCGGACGTTCCCTCAATCAGCCCCAGCATTTT. This sequence encodes CASSLGRSLNQPQHF.

In its sample, this clonotype was seen many times. The CDR3 loop is CASSVSPVRGWSYNEQFF. In DNA form, the CDR3 reads TGTGCCAGCAGCGTATCTCCGGTCAGGGGATGGTCCTACAATGAGCAGTTCTTC. The chain couples TRBV7-2 to TRBJ2-1; the D gene is possibly TRBD1 (6 bases). The CDR3 is 18 residues long. Per germline, CDR1 SGHTA and CDR2 FQGNSA. Trimming left V 5 bases short and J 1 base short, with 21 bases between.